These T cell receptor beta chains were read from a single sample in a study of T cells in Graves' hyperthyroidism and ophthalmopathy. TCRdb re-analysed the multiplex PCR reads in MiXCR, keeping a single row per CDR3 protein. The data contain more than 300,000 distinct CDR3 sequences, 17% of them singletons. What was sequenced was blood. The receptors here all came from a woman in her thirties with Graves' hyperthyroidism that later progressed to Graves' ophthalmopathy. Both conserved end residues are part of each CDR3. A D gene is named only where the DNA matches it firmly. Rows may omit the clone size; those that give it use once, few, many or a size class.

v_call: TRBV7-2; clone_size: few; d_call: TRBD1; j_call: TRBJ1-5; cdr3_aa: CASSSGTGGSQPQHF; cdr3_nt: TGTGCCAGCAGCTCCGGGACAGGGGGTAGTCAGCCCCAGCATTTT
v_call: TRBV4-1; clone_size: few; d_call: -; j_call: TRBJ2-7; cdr3_aa: CASSQYHLAEQYF; cdr3_nt: TGCGCCAGCAGCCAGTACCACCTCGCGGAGCAGTACTTC
v_call: TRBV7-2; clone_size: -; d_call: -; j_call: TRBJ1-1; cdr3_aa: CASRLDGFEFTEAFF; cdr3_nt: TGTGCCAGCAGGCTCGACGGCTTTGAGTTCACTGAAGCTTTCTTT
v_call: TRBV11-2; clone_size: few; d_call: -; j_call: TRBJ2-1; cdr3_aa: CASSLWASSNNEQFF; cdr3_nt: TGTGCCAGCAGCTTGTGGGCCTCTAGCAACAATGAGCAGTTCTTC
v_call: TRBV28; clone_size: -; d_call: -; j_call: TRBJ2-1; cdr3_aa: CASSLSGRNYNEQFF; cdr3_nt: TGTGCCAGCAGTCTCTCGGGACGGAACTACAATGAGCAGTTCTTC
v_call: TRBV6-1; clone_size: many; d_call: -; j_call: TRBJ2-1; cdr3_aa: CASSEGSGTEQFF; cdr3_nt: TGTGCCAGCAGTGAGGGATCGGGGACTGAGCAGTTCTTC
v_call: TRBV5-1; clone_size: -; d_call: -; j_call: TRBJ2-2; cdr3_aa: CASSLESGPNTGELFF; cdr3_nt: TGCGCCAGCAGCTTGGAGTCGGGGCCCAACACCGGGGAGCTGTTTTTT
v_call: TRBV5-1; clone_size: many; d_call: -; j_call: TRBJ1-4; cdr3_aa: CASSLGVQTVYEKLFF; cdr3_nt: TGCGCCAGCAGCTTGGGGGTACAGACAGTTTATGAAAAACTGTTTTTT
v_call: TRBV6-1; clone_size: -; d_call: TRBD2; j_call: TRBJ2-1; cdr3_aa: CASRKSSGGVLEQFF; cdr3_nt: TGTGCCAGCAGGAAATCTAGCGGGGGGGTTCTTGAGCAGTTCTTC
v_call: TRBV30; clone_size: few; d_call: -; j_call: TRBJ1-6; cdr3_aa: CAWSPWGGSYNSPLHF; cdr3_nt: TGTGCCTGGAGTCCATGGGGGGGCTCCTATAATTCACCCCTCCACTTT
v_call: TRBV3-1; clone_size: few; d_call: TRBD1; j_call: TRBJ2-7; cdr3_aa: CASMQGARGEQYF; cdr3_nt: TGTGCCAGCATGCAGGGGGCGCGGGGCGAGCAGTACTTC
v_call: TRBV28; clone_size: many; d_call: -; j_call: TRBJ2-2; cdr3_aa: CASSSTGRRTGELFF; cdr3_nt: TGTGCCAGCAGTTCTACAGGGAGAAGGACCGGGGAGCTGTTTTTT
v_call: TRBV6-1; clone_size: many; d_call: -; j_call: TRBJ2-1; cdr3_aa: CASSEQSGGGGDEQFF; cdr3_nt: TGTGCCAGCAGTGAACAGTCTGGTGGGGGAGGTGATGAGCAGTTCTTC
v_call: TRBV4-1; clone_size: many; d_call: -; j_call: TRBJ1-4; cdr3_aa: CASSQVVGEKLFF; cdr3_nt: TGCGCCAGCAGCCAAGTGGTAGGGGAAAAACTGTTTTTT
v_call: TRBV7-9; clone_size: many; d_call: TRBD1; j_call: TRBJ2-7; cdr3_aa: CASSYRDRVDEQYF; cdr3_nt: TGTGCCAGCAGCTACCGGGACAGGGTCGACGAGCAGTACTTC
v_call: TRBV5-1; clone_size: -; d_call: TRBD1; j_call: TRBJ1-3; cdr3_aa: CASSLRQGASGNTIYF; cdr3_nt: TGCGCCAGCAGCTTGAGGCAGGGGGCCTCTGGAAACACCATATATTTT
v_call: TRBV6-1; clone_size: many; d_call: TRBD2; j_call: TRBJ2-1; cdr3_aa: CASGGTSGGAYNEQFF; cdr3_nt: TGTGCCAGCGGAGGGACTAGCGGGGGCGCATACAATGAGCAGTTCTTC
v_call: TRBV10-3; clone_size: few; d_call: TRBD1; j_call: TRBJ2-1; cdr3_aa: CAISGLGYQGAPGNEQFF; cdr3_nt: TGTGCCATCAGTGGGCTCGGCTATCAGGGGGCTCCTGGCAATGAGCAGTTCTTC
v_call: TRBV7-2; clone_size: many; d_call: TRBD2; j_call: TRBJ2-7; cdr3_aa: CASSFVSGSGEQYF; cdr3_nt: TGTGCCAGCAGCTTTGTTAGCGGGAGCGGCGAGCAGTACTTC
v_call: TRBV30; clone_size: once; d_call: -; j_call: TRBJ2-1; cdr3_aa: CAWSFGTLYNEQFF; cdr3_nt: TGTGCCTGGAGCTTCGGGACTCTCTACAATGAGCAGTTCTTC
v_call: TRBV9; clone_size: once; d_call: -; j_call: TRBJ2-7; cdr3_aa: CASSVAGEEELGKTYEQYF; cdr3_nt: TGTGCCAGCAGCGTAGCAGGGGAGGAGGAACTGGGGAAGACTTACGAGCAGTACTTC
v_call: TRBV9; clone_size: few; d_call: TRBD1; j_call: TRBJ1-2; cdr3_aa: CASSVTPHDRVDGYTF; cdr3_nt: TGTGCCAGCAGCGTCACCCCCCACGACAGGGTGGATGGCTACACCTTC